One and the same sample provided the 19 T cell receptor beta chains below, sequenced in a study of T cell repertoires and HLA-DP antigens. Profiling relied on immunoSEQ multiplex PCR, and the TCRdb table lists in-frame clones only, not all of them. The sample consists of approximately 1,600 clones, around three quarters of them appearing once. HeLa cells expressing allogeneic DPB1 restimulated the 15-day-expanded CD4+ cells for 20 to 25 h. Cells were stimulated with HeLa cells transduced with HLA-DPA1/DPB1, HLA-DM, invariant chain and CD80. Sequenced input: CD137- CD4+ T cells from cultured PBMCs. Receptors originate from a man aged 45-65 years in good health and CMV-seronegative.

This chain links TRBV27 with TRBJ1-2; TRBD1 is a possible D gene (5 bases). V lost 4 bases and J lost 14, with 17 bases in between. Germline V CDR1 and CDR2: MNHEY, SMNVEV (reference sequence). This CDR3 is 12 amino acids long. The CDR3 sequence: CASSYRTRARTF. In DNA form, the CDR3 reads TGTGCCAGCAGTTACCGGACAAGGGCTAGGACCTTC.

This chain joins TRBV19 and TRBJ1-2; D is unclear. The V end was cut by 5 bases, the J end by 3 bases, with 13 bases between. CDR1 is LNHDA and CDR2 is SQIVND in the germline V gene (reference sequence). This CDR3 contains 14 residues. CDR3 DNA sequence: TGTGCCAGTAGTGTCGGAGGGATTGACTATGGCTACACCTTC. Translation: CASSVGGIDYGYTF.

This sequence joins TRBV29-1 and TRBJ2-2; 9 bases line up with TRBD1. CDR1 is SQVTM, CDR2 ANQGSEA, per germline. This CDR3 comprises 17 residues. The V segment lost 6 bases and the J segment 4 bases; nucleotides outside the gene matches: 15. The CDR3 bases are TGCAGCGTGGAGTATCTGGGACAGGGAGGAATCACCGGGGAGCTGTTTTTT. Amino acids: CSVEYLGQGGITGELFF.

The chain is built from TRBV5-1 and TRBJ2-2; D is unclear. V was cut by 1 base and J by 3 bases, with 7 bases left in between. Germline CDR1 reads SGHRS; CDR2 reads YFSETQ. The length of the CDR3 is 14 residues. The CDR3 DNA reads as TGCGCCAGCAGCTTGAATGGGGACACCGGGGAGCTGTTTTTT. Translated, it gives CASSLNGDTGELFF.

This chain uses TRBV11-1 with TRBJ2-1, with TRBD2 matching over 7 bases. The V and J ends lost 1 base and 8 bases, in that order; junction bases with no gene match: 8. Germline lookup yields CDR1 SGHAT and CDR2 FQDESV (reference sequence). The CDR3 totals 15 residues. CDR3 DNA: TGTGCCAGCAGCTTAGGGCAGGACGGGGGGTATGAGCAGTTCTTC. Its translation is CASSLGQDGGYEQFF.

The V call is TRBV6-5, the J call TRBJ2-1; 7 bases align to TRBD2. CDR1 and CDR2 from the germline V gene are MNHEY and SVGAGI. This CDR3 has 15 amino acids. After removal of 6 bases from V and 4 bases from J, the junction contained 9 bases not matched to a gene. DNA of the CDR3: TGTGCCAGCAGCCCCGAGCAGGGAGGGTACAATGAGCAGTTCTTC. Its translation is CASSPEQGGYNEQFF.

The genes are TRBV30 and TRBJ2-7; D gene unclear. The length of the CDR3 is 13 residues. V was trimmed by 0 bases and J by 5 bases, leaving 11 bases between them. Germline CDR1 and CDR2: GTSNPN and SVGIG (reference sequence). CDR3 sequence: CAWSVRRTHEQYF. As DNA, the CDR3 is TGTGCCTGGAGTGTACGTCGAACACACGAGCAGTACTTC.

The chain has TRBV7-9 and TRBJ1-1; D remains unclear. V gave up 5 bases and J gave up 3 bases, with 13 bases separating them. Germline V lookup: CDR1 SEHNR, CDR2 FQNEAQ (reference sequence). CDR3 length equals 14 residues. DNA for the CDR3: TGTGCCAGCAGCCTCCTAGACGAGGACACTGAAGCTTTCTTT. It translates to CASSLLDEDTEAFF.

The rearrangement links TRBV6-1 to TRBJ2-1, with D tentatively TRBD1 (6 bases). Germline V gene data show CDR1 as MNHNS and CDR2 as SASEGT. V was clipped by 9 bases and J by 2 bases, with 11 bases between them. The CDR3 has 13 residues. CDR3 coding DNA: TGTGCCAGTACAAGACAGGCCTACAATGAGCAGTTCTTC. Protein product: CASTRQAYNEQFF.

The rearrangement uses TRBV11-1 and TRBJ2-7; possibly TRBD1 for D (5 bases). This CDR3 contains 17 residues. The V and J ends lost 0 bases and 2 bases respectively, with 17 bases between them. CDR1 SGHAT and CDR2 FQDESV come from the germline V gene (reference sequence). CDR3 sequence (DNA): TGTGCCAGCAGCTTAGCCCACTTACGTCAGACAGCCTACGAGCAGTACTTC. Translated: CASSLAHLRQTAYEQYF.

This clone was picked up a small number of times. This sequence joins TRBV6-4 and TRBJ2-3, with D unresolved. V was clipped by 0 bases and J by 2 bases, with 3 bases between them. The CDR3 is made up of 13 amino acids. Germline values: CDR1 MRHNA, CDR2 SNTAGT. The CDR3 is CASSDSITDTQYF. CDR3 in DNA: TGTGCCAGCAGTGACTCGATCACAGATACGCAGTATTTT.

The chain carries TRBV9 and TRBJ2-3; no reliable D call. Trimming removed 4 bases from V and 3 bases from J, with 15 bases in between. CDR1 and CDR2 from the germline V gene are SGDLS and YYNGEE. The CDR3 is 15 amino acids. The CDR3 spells CASSSTHKGTDTQYF. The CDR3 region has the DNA TGTGCCAGCAGCTCGACCCACAAGGGAACAGATACGCAGTATTTT.

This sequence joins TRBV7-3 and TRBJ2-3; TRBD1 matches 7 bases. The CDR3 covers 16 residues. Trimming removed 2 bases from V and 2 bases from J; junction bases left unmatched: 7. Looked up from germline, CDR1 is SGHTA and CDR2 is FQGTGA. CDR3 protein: CASSLSFDRVTDTQYF. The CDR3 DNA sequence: TGTGCCAGCAGCTTATCCTTTGACAGGGTCACAGATACGCAGTATTTT.

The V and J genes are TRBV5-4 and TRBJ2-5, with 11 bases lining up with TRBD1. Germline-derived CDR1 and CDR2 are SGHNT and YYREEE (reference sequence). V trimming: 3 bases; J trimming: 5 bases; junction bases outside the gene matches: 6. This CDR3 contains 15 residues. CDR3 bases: TGTGCCAGCAGCTCCGGACAGGGGGCAGGGGAGACCCAGTACTTC. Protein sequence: CASSSGQGAGETQYF.

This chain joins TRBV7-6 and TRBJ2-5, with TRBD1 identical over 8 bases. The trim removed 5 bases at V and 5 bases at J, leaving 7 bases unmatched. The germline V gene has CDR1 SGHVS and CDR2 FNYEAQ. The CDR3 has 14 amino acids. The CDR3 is CASSKDRGVETQYF. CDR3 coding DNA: TGTGCCAGCAGCAAAGACAGGGGTGTGGAGACCCAGTACTTC.

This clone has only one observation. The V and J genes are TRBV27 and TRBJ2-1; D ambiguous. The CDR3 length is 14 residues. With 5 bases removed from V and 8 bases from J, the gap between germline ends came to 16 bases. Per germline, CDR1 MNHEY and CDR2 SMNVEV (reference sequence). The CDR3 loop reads CASSRSPGRDEQFF. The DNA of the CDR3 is TGTGCCAGCAGTCGCTCCCCGGGTCGGGATGAGCAGTTCTTC.

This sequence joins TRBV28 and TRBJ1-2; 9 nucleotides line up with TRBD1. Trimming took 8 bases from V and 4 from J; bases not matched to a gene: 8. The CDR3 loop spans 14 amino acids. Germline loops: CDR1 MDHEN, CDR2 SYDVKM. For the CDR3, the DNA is TGTGCCAGCGTACAGGGGGCATTTAGCTATGGCTACACCTTC. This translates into CASVQGAFSYGYTF.

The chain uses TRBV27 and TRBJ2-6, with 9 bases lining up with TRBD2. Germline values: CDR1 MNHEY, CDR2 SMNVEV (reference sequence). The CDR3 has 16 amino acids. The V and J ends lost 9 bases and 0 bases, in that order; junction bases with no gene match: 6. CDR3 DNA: TGTGCCAGTAAGCGGGGGGCCTCCTCTGGGGCCAACGTCCTGACTTTC. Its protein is CASKRGASSGANVLTF.

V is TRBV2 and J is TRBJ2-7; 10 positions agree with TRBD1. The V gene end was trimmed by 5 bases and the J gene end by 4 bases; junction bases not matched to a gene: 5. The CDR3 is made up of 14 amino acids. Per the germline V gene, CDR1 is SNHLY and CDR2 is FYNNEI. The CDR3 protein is CASSRDRGLYEQYF. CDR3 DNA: TGTGCCAGCAGTCGGGACAGGGGTTTATACGAGCAGTACTTC.